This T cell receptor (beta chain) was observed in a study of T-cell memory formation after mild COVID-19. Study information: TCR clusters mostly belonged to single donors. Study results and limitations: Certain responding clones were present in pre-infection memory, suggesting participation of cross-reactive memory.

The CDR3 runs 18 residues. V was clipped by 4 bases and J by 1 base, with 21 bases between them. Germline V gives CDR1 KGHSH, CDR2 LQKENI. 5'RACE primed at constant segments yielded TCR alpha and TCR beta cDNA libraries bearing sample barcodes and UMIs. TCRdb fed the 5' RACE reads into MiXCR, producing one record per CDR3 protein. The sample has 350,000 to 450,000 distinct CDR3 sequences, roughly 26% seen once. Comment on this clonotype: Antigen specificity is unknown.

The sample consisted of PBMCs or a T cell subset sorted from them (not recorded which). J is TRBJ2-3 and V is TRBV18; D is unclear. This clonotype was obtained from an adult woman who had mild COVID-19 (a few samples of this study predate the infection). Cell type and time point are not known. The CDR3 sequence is CASSHRSSGQSRTDTQYF. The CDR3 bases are TGTGCCAGCTCACACCGTTCCTCCGGTCAGTCCCGCACAGATACGCAGTATTTT.